The 16 T cell receptor beta chains presented below share a single source sample, sequenced in a study of beta chain features in type 1 diabetes (dated by TCRdb to the late 2010s). The library was produced with the immunoSEQ multiplex PCR assay. All of the isolated RNA was reverse transcribed with the High Capacity cDNA Reverse Transcription Kit, so expressed TCRB transcripts were sequenced. In TCRdb, the immuneACCESS table is reduced to in-frame sequences with V and J assigned. These tables do not hold every clone; where another copy was compared, an unresolved V gene accounts for under half, and the others remain unexplained. The sample yields 400,000 to 550,000 clones; roughly 10% were counted once. Around 0.05% of the sample goes to the ten largest clones. Sequences were obtained from naive CD4+ T cells from blood. The sample's cell subset or site label, decoded: true naive CD4+ T cells. The receptors derive from a woman aged 18-30 years in good health.

The rearrangement joins TRBV7-2 to TRBJ2-1; 8 bases fit TRBD2. With V trimmed by 8 bases and J by 0 bases, 3 bases remained unmatched. There are 14 residues in the CDR3. Germline CDR1 is SGHTA and CDR2 is FQGNSA. In nucleotides, the CDR3 is TGTGCCAGCGGGAGCGGGAGCTCCTACAATGAGCAGTTCTTC. It translates to CASGSGSSYNEQFF.

Notes on this clone: The sample holds other DNA sequences that translate to the same CDR3. The CDR3 spells CAWSVRLGNQPQHF. CDR3 bases: TGTGCCTGGAGTGTACGGCTAGGCAATCAGCCCCAGCATTTT. This rearrangement joins TRBV30 to TRBJ1-5, with D uncertain. Looked up from germline, CDR1 is GTSNPN and CDR2 is SVGIG (reference sequence). The CDR3 is 14 amino acids. Trimming took off 0 bases at V and 2 bases at J, with 8 bases between the two ends.

This chain links TRBV23-1 with TRBJ1-6; 9 bases are shared with TRBD1. TRBV23-1 is reported as an ORF; its role is uncertain. J lost 6 bases, V lost 2 bases, and 2 bases had no gene match. The CDR3 contains 15 residues. The CDR3 DNA reads TGCGCCAGCAGTCAACGGACAGGGGTTAATTCACCCCTCCACTTT. Protein product: CASSQRTGVNSPLHF.

The chain employs TRBV14 and TRBJ2-3; no firm D call. V gave up 0 bases and J gave up 8 bases, with 15 bases separating them. Germline CDR1 SGHDN, CDR2 FVKESK. The CDR3 sequence is 15 residues long. This CDR3 is CASSQDTGRLRTQYF. The DNA of the CDR3 is TGTGCCAGCAGCCAAGATACGGGCCGCCTTCGTACGCAGTATTTT.

This clone has just a few counts. The genes are TRBV11-3 and TRBJ2-2, with D perhaps assigned TRBD1 or TRBD2 (5 bases each). Germline CDR1 SGHNT, CDR2 YENEEA. The V and J ends lost 2 bases and 4 bases respectively, with 11 bases between them. This CDR3 comprises 15 residues. The CDR3 here is CASSLFRGTTGELFF. DNA for the CDR3: TGTGCCAGCAGCTTATTTAGAGGGACCACCGGGGAGCTGTTTTTT.

There are a few counts of this clone. The J gene is TRBJ2-1, the V gene TRBV29-1, with 7 bases that match TRBD2. V lost 1 base to trimming and J lost 5 bases; unmatched junction nucleotides: 17. Per germline, CDR1 SQVTM and CDR2 ANQGSEA. This CDR3 contains 18 residues. CDR3 in amino acids: CSVEGLGSRWLADNEQFF. The DNA for the CDR3 is TGCAGCGTTGAAGGGTTGGGTTCCCGGTGGCTAGCGGACAATGAGCAGTTCTTC.

A few counts support this clone. The chain carries TRBV15 and TRBJ1-4, with D perhaps matching TRBD1 (5 bases). Trimming removed 6 bases from V and 0 bases from J, with 8 bases in between. The germline V gene has CDR1 LNHNV and CDR2 YYDKDF (reference sequence). This CDR3 region has 14 residues. The CDR3 region has the DNA TGTGCCACCAGTTCGACAGCAACTAATGAAAAACTGTTTTTT. Its translation is CATSSTATNEKLFF.

The chain has TRBV4-3 and TRBJ1-3; possible D gene TRBD1, 5 bases. Germline CDR1 LGHNA, CDR2 YSLEER. The V gene lost 0 bases and the J gene lost 1 base, with 10 bases spanning the gap. The CDR3 sequence is 16 residues long. As DNA, the CDR3 is TGCGCCAGCAGCCAAGATGTCAGGGCATCTGGAAACACCATATATTTT. This codes for CASSQDVRASGNTIYF.

This chain connects TRBV20-1 to TRBJ2-7; D not certain. V was cut by 2 bases and J by 4 bases, with 6 bases left in between. The germline V gene encodes CDR1 DFQATT and CDR2 SNEGSKA (reference sequence). The CDR3 is 11 residues long. As DNA, the CDR3 is TGCAGTGCTAGATTGGATTACGAGCAGTACGTC. This encodes CSARLDYEQYV.

This clone was seen repeatedly, ten times or more. This rearrangement joins TRBV25-1 to TRBJ2-1, with a possible D match to TRBD1 (6 bases). With 6 bases removed from V and 9 bases from J, the gap between germline ends came to 18 bases. This CDR3 spans 14 amino acids. In germline, CDR1 is MGHDK, CDR2 SYGVNS. The CDR3 sequence: CASRVNNRAAEQFF. The CDR3 nucleotides are TGTGCCAGCAGAGTGAACAACAGGGCCGCTGAGCAGTTCTTC.

The sample holds many counts of this clone. V gene TRBV29-1 combines with J gene TRBJ2-1, with D tentatively TRBD2 (6 bases). V lost 1 base and J 9 bases, leaving 13 bases between the germline ends. The CDR3 length is 13 residues. Germline CDR1 SQVTM, CDR2 ANQGSEA. The CDR3 nucleotides are TGCAGCGTTGAAGTGAGACTAGGCAGTGAGCAGTTCTTC. Translated: CSVEVRLGSEQFF.

The CDR3 bases are TGTGCCAGCAGTTGGCAGGGCAAGTCGAATGAGCAGTTCTTC. Its translation is CASSWQGKSNEQFF. V usage is TRBV25-1 and J usage is TRBJ2-1; perhaps TRBD1 as D (5 bases). With 5 bases removed from V and 7 bases from J, the gap between germline ends came to 15 bases. CDR1 is MGHDK and CDR2 is SYGVNS in the germline V gene. The CDR3 has 14 amino acids.

The J gene is TRBJ2-2, the V gene TRBV9; no firm D call. CDR3 length equals 13 residues. The V end was cut by 0 bases, the J end by 7 bases, with 7 bases between. Germline V gene sequence: CDR1 SGDLS, CDR2 YYNGEE. The CDR3 nucleotides are TGTGCCAGCAGCGTAGACGGAGTCGGGGAGCTGTTTTTT. It codes for CASSVDGVGELFF.

V and J are TRBV12-5 and TRBJ2-5; D gene ambiguous. The CDR3 has 15 residues. V dropped 1 base and J dropped 2 bases, with 11 bases sitting between them. From germline, CDR1 is LGHNT and CDR2 FRNRAP. In DNA, the CDR3 is TGTGCTAGTGGTTTGGGAGGTGGCGCGCAAGAGACCCAGTACTTC. Its protein product is CASGLGGGAQETQYF.

This clone appeared a few times. V and J are TRBV6-6 and TRBJ2-7; D is possibly TRBD2 (5 bases). CDR3 length: 12 amino acids. Germline CDR1 and CDR2: MNHNY and SVGAGI (reference sequence). Deletions cut 6 bases from V and 4 bases from J, with 10 bases between. CDR3 in amino acids: CASSQLGYEQYF. For the CDR3, the DNA is TGTGCCAGCAGCCAACTAGGGTACGAGCAGTACTTC.

This clone was seen a few times. The chain couples TRBV5-1 to TRBJ2-1, with 7 bases lining up with TRBD2. The V and J ends lost 5 bases and 7 bases, in that order; junction bases with no gene match: 12. Looked up from germline, CDR1 is SGHRS and CDR2 is YFSETQ. CDR3 length: 15 residues. CDR3 in DNA: TGCGCCAGCAGTCAGGGAGGGAGTGGTTTGAATGAGCAGTTCTTC. Encoded protein: CASSQGGSGLNEQFF.